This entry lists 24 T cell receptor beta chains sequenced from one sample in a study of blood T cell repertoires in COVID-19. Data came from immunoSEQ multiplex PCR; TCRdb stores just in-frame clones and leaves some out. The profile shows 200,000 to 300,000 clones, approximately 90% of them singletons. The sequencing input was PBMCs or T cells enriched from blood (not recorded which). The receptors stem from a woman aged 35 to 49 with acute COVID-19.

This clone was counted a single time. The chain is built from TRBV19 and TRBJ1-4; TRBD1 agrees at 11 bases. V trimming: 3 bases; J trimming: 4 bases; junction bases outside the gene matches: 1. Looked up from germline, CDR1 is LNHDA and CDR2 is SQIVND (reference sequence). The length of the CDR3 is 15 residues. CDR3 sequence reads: CASSMGQGDNEKLFF. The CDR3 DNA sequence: TGTGCCAGTAGTATGGGACAGGGGGATAATGAAAAACTGTTTTTT.

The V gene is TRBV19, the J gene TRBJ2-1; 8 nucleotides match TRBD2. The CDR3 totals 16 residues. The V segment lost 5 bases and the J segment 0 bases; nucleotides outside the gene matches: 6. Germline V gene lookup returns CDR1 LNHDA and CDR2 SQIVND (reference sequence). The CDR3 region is CASSLLAGSSYNEQFF. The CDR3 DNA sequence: TGTGCCAGTAGTCTTTTAGCGGGGAGCTCCTACAATGAGCAGTTCTTC.

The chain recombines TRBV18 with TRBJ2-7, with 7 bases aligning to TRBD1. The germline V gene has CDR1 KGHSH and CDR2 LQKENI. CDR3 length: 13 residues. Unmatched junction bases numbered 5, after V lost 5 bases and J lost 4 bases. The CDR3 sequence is CASSSNRGYEQYV. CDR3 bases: TGTGCCAGCTCATCAAACAGGGGTTACGAGCAGTACGTC.

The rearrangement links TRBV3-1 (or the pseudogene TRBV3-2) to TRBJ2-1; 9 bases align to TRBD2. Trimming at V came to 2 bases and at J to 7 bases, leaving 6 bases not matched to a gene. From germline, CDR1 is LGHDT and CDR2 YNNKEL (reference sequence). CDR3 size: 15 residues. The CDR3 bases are TGTGCCAGCAGCCAACCTCGGGCGGGAGGGAATGAGCAGTTCTTC. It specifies CASSQPRAGGNEQFF.

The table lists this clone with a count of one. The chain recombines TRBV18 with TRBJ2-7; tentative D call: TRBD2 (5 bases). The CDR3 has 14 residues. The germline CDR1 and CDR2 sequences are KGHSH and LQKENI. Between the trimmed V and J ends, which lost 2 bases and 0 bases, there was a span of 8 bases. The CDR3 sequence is CASSPSGYSYEQYF. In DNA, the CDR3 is TGTGCCAGCTCACCAAGCGGTTACTCCTACGAGCAGTACTTC.

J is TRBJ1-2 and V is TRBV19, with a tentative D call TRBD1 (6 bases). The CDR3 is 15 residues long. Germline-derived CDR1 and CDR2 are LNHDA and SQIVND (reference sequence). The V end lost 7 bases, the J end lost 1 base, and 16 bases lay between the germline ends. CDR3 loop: CASISRDIVNYGYTF. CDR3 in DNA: TGTGCCAGTATTAGTCGGGACATAGTTAACTATGGCTACACCTTC.

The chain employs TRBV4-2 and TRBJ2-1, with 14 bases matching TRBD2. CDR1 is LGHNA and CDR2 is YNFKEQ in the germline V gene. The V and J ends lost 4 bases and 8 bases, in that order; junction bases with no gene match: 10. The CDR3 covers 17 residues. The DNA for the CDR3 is TGTGCCAGCAGCCGGGGGGGGACTAGCGGGAGTGAAGATGAGCAGTTCTTC. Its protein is CASSRGGTSGSEDEQFF.

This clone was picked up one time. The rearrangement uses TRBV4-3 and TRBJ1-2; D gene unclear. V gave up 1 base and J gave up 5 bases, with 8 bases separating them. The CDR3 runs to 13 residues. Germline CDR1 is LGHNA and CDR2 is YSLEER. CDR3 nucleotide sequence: TGCGCCAGCAGCCAAGGAATGGAGTATGGCTACACCTTC. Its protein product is CASSQGMEYGYTF.

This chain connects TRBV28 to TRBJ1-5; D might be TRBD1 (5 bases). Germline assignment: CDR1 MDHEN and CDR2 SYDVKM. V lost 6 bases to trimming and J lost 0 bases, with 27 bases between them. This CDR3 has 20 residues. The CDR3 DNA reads TGTGCCAGCAGAGCGGCCGACAGCGGGGATTCGTCATATAGCAATCAGCCCCAGCATTTT. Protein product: CASRAADSGDSSYSNQPQHF.

The DNA of the CDR3 is TGTGCCAGCAGCCTATATGGGAACACTGAAGCTTTCTTT. As protein: CASSLYGNTEAFF. The V call is TRBV11-3, the J call TRBJ1-1; no definite D call. The V and J ends lost 5 bases and 1 base respectively, with 8 bases between them. Germline loops: CDR1 SGHNT, CDR2 YENEEA. There are 13 residues in the CDR3.

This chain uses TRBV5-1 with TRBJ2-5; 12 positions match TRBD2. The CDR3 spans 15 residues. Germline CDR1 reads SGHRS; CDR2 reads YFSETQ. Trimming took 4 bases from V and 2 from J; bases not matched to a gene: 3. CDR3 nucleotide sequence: TGCGCCAGCAGCGCCCTAGCGGGAGGGCAAGAGACCCAGTACTTC. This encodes CASSALAGGQETQYF.

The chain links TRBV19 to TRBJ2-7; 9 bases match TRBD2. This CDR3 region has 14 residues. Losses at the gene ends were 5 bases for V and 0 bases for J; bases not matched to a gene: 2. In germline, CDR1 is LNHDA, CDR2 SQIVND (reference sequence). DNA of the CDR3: TGTGCCAGTAGTTGGACTAGCGCCTCCTACGAGCAGTACTTC. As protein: CASSWTSASYEQYF. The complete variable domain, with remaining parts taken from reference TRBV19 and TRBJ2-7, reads DGGITQSPKYLFRKEGQNVTLSCEQNLNHDAMYWYRQDPGQGLRLIYYSQIVNDFQKGDIAEGYSVSREKKESFPLTVTSAQKNPTAFYLCASSWTSASYEQYFGPGTRLTVT.

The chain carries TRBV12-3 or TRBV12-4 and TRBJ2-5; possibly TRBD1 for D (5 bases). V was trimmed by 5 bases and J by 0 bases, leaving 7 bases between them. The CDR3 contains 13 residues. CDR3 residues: CASSDRNQETQYF. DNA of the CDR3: TGTGCCAGCAGTGACAGAAACCAAGAGACCCAGTACTTC.

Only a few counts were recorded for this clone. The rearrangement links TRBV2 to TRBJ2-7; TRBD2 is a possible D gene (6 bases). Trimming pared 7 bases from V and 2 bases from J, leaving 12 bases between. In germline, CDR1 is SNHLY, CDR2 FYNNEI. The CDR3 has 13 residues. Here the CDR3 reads CASKGSGAYEQYV. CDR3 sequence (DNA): TGTGCCAGCAAAGGTAGCGGAGCCTACGAGCAGTACGTC.

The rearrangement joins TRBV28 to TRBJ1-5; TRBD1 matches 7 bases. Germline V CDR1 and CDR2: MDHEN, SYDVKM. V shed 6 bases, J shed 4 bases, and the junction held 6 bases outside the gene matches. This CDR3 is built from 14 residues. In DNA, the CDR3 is TGTGCCAGCAGAGGGACAGAGAAAAATCAGCCCCAGCATTTT. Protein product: CASRGTEKNQPQHF. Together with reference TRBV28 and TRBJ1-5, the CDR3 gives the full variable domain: DVKVTQSSRYLVKRTGEKVFLECVQDMDHENMFWYRQDPGLGLRLIYFSYDVKMKEKGDIPEGYSVSREKKERFSLILESASTNQTSMYLCASRGTEKNQPQHFGDGTRLSIL.

DNA of the CDR3: TGTGCCAGCAGTTACTCATCCAGCCAAGAGACCCAGTACTTC. Protein product: CASSYSSSQETQYF. This rearrangement joins TRBV6-5 to TRBJ2-5; D uncertain. CDR1 and CDR2 (germline): MNHEY, SVGAGI. The CDR3 consists of 14 residues. Trimming removed 0 bases from V and 1 base from J, with 6 bases in between.

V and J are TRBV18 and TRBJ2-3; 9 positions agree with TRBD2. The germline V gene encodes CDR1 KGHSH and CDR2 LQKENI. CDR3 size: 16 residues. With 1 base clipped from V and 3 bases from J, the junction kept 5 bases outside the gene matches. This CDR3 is CASSPQVSGRTDTQYF. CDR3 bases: TGTGCCAGCTCACCACAGGTTAGCGGGAGAACAGATACGCAGTATTTT. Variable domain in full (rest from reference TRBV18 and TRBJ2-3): NAGVMQNPRHLVRRRGQEARLRCSPMKGHSHVYWYRQLPEEGLKFMVYLQKENIIDESGMPKERFSAEFPKEGPSILRIQQVVRGDSAAYFCASSPQVSGRTDTQYFGPGTRLTVL.

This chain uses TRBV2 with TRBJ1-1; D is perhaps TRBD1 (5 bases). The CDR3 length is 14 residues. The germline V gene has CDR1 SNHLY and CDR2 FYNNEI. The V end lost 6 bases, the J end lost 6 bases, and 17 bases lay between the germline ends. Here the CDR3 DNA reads TGTGCCAGCAGCCGCCTACGGGGGGTAGCTGAAGCTTTCTTT. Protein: CASSRLRGVAEAFF. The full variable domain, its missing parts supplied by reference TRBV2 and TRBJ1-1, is EPEVTQTPSHQVTQMGQEVILRCVPISNHLYFYWYRQILGQKVEFLVSFYNNEISEKSEIFDDQFSVERPDGSNFTLKIRSTKLEDSAMYFCASSRLRGVAEAFFGQGTRLTVV.

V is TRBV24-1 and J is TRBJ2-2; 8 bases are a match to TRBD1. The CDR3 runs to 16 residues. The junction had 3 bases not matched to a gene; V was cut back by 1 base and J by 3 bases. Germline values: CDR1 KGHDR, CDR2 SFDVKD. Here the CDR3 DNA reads TGTGCCACCAGTGATTTCAGGGGGCTTGACACCGGGGAGCTGTTTTTT. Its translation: CATSDFRGLDTGELFF.

The CDR3 DNA sequence: TGTGCCAGCAGCTTGGCGACTGAAGCTTTCTTT. Translated, it gives CASSLATEAFF. The J gene is TRBJ1-1, the V gene TRBV5-4; no definite D call. This CDR3 contains 11 residues. Looked up from germline, CDR1 is SGHNT and CDR2 is YYREEE (reference sequence). Trimming removed 0 bases at V and 5 bases at J, with 2 bases between.

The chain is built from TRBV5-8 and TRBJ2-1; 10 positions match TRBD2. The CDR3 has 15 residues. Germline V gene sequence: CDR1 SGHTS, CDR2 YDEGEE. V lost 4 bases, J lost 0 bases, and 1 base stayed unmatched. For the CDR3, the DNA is TGTGCCAGCAGCCCTAGCGGGAGCTCCTACAATGAGCAGTTCTTC. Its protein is CASSPSGSSYNEQFF. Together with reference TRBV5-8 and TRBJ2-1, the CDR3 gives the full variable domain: EAGVTQSPTHLIKTRGQQATLRCSPISGHTSVYWYQQALGLGLQFLLWYDEGEERNRGNFPPRFSGRQFPNYSSELNVNALELEDSALYLCASSPSGSSYNEQFFGPGTRLTVL.

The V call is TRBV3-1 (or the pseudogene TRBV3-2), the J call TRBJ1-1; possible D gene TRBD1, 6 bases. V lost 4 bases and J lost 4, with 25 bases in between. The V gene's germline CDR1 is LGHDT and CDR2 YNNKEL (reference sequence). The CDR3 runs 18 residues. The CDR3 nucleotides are TGTGCCAGCAGCCCCCAAGCGAGGACATCGGACAGTTCCACTGAAGCTTTCTTT. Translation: CASSPQARTSDSSTEAFF.

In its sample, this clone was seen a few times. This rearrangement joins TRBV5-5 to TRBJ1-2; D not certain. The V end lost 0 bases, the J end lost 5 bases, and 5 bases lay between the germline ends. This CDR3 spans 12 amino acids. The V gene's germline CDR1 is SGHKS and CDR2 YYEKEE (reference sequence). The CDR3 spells CASSLGLYGYTF. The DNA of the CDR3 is TGTGCCAGCAGCTTGGGACTTTATGGCTACACCTTC.

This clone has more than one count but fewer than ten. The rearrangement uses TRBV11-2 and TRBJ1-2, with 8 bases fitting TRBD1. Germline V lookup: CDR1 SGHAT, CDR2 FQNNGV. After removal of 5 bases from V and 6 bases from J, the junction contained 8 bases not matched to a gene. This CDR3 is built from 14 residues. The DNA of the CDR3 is TGTGCCAGCAGCAACGGACAGGGAGGAGATGGCTACACCTTC. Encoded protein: CASSNGQGGDGYTF.